This paragraph covers one T cell receptor beta chain sequence. Germline CDR1 SGHTA, CDR2 FQGNSA. CDR3 length: 15 amino acids. V was trimmed by 1 base and J by 7 bases, leaving 14 bases between them. These data originate in a study of blood T cell repertoires in COVID-19. Assay used: immunoSEQ multiplex PCR; TCRdb lists only in-frame clones, some missing. The sample includes fewer than 85,000 clones, roughly 84% of them seen just once. Seattle cases were enrolled at active infection and followed longitudinally. The chain joins TRBV7-2 to TRBJ2-1; D is unclear. The sequence was obtained from a man between 25 and 39 years old with COVID-19, enrolled during active disease. Sequenced material: peripheral blood. The CDR3 DNA reads as TGTGCCAGCAGCTTAGTAGTAGCCGGTTCGAATGAGCAGTTCTTC. Encoded protein: CASSLVVAGSNEQFF.